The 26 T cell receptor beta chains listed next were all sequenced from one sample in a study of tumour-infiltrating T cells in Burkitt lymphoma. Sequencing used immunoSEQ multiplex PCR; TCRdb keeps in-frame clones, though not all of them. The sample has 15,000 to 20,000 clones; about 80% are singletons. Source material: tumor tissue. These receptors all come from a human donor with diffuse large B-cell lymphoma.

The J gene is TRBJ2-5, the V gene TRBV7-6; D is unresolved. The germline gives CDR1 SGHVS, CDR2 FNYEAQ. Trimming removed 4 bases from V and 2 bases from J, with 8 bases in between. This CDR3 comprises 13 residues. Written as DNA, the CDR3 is TGTGCCAGCAGCTACGGGCTGCAAGAGACCCAGTACTTC. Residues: CASSYGLQETQYF.

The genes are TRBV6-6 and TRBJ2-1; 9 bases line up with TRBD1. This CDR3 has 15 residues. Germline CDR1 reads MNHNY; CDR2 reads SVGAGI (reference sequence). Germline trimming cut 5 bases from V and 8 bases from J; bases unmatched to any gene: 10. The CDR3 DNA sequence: TGTGCCAGCAGTCCTCCTGGACAGGGGCAGGATGAGCAGTTCTTC. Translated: CASSPPGQGQDEQFF.

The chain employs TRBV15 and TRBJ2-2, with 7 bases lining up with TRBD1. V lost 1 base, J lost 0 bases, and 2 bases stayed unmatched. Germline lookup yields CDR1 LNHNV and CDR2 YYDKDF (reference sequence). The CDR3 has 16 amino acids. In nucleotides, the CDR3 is TGTGCCACCAGCAGAGTACAGGGGCCGAACACCGGGGAGCTGTTTTTT. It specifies CATSRVQGPNTGELFF. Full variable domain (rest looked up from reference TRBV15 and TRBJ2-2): DAMVIQNPRYQVTQFGKPVTLSCSQTLNHNVMYWYQQKSSQAPKLLFHYYDKDFNNEADTPDNFQSRRPNTSFCFLDIRSPGLGDTAMYLCATSRVQGPNTGELFFGEGSRLTVL.

The CDR3, as DNA: TGTGCCAGCAGCTTAGTGGCAGGGCGCTCCTATAATTCACCCCTCCACTTT. Its translation is CASSLVAGRSYNSPLHF. The chain is built from TRBV7-2 and TRBJ1-6; tentative D call: TRBD1 (5 bases). CDR3 size: 17 residues. Germline-derived CDR1 and CDR2 are SGHTA and FQGNSA. Trimming stripped 1 base from V and 0 bases from J, with 10 bases between.

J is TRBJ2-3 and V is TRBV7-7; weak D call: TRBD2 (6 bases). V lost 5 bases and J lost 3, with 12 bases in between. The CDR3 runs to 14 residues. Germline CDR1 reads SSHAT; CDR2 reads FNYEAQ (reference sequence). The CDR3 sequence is CASSPFGRTDTQYF. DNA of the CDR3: TGTGCCAGCAGCCCCTTCGGGAGAACAGATACGCAGTATTTT. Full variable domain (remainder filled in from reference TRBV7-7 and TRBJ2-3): GAGVSQSPRYKVTKRGQDVTLRCDPISSHATLYWYQQALGQGPEFLTYFNYEAQPDKSGLPSDRFSAERPEGSISTLTIQRTEQRDSAMYRCASSPFGRTDTQYFGPGTRLTVL.

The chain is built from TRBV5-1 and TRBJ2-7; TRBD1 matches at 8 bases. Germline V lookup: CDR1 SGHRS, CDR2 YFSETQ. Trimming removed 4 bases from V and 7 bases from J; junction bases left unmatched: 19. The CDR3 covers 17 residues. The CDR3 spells CASSPGQGSPLLREQYF. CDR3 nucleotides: TGCGCCAGCAGCCCTGGACAGGGCTCTCCTCTACTCCGGGAGCAGTACTTC. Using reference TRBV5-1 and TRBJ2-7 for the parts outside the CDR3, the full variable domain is KAGVTQTPRYLIKTRGQQVTLSCSPISGHRSVSWYQQTPGQGLQFLFEYFSETQRNKGNFPGRFSGRQFSNSRSEMNVSTLELGDSALYLCASSPGQGSPLLREQYFGPGTRLTVT.

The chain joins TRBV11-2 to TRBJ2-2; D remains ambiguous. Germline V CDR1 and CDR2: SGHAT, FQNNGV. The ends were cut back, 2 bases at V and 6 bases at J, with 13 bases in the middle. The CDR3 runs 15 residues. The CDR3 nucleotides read TGTGCCAGCAGCTTACCTGTCTACCTTGCCGGGGAGCTGTTTTTT. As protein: CASSLPVYLAGELFF.

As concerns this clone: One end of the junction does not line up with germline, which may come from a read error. CDR3 nucleotide sequence: TGTGCCAGCAGTGCCTCGGAGACAGGGTTCTATGGCTACACCTTT. This gives the protein CASSASETGFYGYTF. The chain joins TRBV25-1 to TRBJ1-2; TRBD1 matches 7 bases. Germline V gene sequence: CDR1 MGHDK, CDR2 SYGVNS. The CDR3 loop spans 15 amino acids.

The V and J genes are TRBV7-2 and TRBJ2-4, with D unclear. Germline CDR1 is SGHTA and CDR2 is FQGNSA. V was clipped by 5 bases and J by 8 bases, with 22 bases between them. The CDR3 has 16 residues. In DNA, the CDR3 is TGTGCCAGCAGCCCGTTACCCGGGCCTCCCTCGGACATTCAGTACTTC. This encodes CASSPLPGPPSDIQYF. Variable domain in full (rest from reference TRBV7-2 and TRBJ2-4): GAGVSQSPSNKVTEKGKDVELRCDPISGHTALYWYRQSLGQGLEFLIYFQGNSAPDKSGLPSDRFSAERTGGSVSTLTIQRTQQEDSAVYLCASSPLPGPPSDIQYFGAGTRLSVL.

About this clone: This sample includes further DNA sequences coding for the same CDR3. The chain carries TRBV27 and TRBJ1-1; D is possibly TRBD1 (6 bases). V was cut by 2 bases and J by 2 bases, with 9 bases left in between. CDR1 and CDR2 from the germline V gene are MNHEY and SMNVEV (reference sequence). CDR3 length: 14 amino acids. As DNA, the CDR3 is TGTGCCAGCAGTTTACAAGGGGGAAACACTGAAGCTTTCTTT. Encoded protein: CASSLQGGNTEAFF.

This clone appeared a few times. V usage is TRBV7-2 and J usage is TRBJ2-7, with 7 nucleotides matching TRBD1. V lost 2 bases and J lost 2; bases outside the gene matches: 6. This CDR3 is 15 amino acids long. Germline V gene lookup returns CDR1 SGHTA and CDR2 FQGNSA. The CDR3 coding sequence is TGTGCCAGCAGCTTAACCCGACAGGGACCCTACGAGCAGTACTTC. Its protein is CASSLTRQGPYEQYF.

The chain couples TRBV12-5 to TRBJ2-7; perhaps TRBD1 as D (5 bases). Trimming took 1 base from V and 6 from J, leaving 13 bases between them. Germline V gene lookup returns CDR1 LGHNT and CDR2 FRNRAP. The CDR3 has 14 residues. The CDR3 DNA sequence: TGTGCTAGTGGTTTGGAGGCAGGGCCTGCCGAGCAGTACTTC. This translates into CASGLEAGPAEQYF.

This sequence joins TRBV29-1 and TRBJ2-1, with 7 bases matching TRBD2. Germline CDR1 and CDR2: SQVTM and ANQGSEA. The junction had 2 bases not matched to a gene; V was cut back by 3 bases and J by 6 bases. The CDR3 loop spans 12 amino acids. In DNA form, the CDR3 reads TGCAGCGTTGATAGGGAGGGCAATGAGCAGTTCTTC. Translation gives CSVDREGNEQFF.

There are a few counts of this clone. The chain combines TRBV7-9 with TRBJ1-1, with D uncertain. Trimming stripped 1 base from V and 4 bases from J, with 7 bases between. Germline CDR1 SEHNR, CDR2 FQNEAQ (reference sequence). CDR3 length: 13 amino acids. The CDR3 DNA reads TGTGCCAGCAGCTTAGAATCGGCCACTGAAGCTTTCTTT. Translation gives CASSLESATEAFF.

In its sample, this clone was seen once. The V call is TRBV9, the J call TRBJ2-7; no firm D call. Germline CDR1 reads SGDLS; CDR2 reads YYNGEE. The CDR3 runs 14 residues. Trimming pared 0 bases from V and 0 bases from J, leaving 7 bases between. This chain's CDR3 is CASSVAPTSYEQYF. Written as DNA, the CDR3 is TGTGCCAGCAGCGTAGCACCGACCTCCTACGAGCAGTACTTC.

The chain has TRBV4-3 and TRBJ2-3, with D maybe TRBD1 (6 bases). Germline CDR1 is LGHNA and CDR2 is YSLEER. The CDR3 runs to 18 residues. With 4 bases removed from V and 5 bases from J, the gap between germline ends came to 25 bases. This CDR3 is CASSPWYPDSGRGDTQYF. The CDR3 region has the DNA TGCGCCAGCAGCCCTTGGTACCCGGACAGCGGTAGGGGAGATACGCAGTATTTT.

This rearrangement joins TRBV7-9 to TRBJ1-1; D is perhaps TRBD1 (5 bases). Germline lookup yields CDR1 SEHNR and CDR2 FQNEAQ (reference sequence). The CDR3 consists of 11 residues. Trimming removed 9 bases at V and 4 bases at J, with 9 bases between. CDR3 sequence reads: CASGGGTEAFF. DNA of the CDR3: TGTGCCAGTGGGGGGGGCACTGAAGCTTTCTTT.

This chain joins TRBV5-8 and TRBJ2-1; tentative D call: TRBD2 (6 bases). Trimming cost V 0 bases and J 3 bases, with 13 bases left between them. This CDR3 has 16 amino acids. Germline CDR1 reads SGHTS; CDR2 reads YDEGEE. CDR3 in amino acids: CASSLAPGLIYNEQFF. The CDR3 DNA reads TGTGCCAGCAGCTTGGCCCCGGGACTTATCTACAATGAGCAGTTCTTC. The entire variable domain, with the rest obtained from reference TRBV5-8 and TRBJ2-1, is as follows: EAGVTQSPTHLIKTRGQQATLRCSPISGHTSVYWYQQALGLGLQFLLWYDEGEERNRGNFPPRFSGRQFPNYSSELNVNALELEDSALYLCASSLAPGLIYNEQFFGPGTRLTVL.

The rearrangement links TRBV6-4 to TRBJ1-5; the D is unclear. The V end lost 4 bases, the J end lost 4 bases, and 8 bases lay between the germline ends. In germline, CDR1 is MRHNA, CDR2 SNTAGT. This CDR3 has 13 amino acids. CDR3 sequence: CASSGGPNQPQHF. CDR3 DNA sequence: TGTGCCAGCAGTGGAGGGCCTAATCAGCCCCAGCATTTT.

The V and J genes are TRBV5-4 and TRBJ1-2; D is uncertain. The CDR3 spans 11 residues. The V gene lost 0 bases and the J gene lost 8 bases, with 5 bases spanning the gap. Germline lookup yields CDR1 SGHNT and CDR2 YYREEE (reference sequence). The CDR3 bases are TGTGCCAGCAGCTTGGATGGGGGCTACACCTTC. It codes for CASSLDGGYTF.

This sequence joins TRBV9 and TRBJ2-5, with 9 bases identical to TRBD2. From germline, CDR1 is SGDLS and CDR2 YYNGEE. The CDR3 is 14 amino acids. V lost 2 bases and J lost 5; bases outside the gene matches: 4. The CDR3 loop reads CASSVAAGGETQYF. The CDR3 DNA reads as TGTGCCAGCAGCGTGGCCGCGGGGGGGGAGACCCAGTACTTC.

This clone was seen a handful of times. CDR3 nucleotide sequence: TGTGCCAGCAGTGAATTTGGGGCGGGTTCACCCCTCCACTTT. It specifies CASSEFGAGSPLHF. The gene calls are TRBV6-1 and TRBJ1-6; D perhaps matches TRBD1 (5 bases). Germline CDR1 MNHNS, CDR2 SASEGT. CDR3 length equals 14 residues. Trimming stripped 2 bases from V and 9 bases from J, with 11 bases between.

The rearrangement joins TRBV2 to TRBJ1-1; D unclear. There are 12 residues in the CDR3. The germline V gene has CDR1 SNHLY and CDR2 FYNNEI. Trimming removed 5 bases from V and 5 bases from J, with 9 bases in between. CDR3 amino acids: CASSRGWTEAFF. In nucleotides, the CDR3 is TGTGCCAGCAGTCGGGGTTGGACTGAAGCTTTCTTT.

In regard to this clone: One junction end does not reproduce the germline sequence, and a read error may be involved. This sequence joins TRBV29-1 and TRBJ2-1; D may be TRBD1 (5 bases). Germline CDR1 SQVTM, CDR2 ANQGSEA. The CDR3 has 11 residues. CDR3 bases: TGCACCGTTATTCAGGGTACTGAGCAGTTCTTC. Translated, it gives CTVIQGTEQFF.

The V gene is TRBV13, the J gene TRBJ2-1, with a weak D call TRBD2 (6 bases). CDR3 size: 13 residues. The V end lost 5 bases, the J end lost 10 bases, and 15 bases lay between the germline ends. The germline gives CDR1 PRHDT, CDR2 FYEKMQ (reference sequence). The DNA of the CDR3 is TGTGCCAGCAGCCCCCCCAGGAGCGGGGAGCAGTTCTTC. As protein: CASSPPRSGEQFF. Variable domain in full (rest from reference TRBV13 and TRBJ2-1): AAGVIQSPRHLIKEKRETATLKCYPIPRHDTVYWYQQGPGQDPQFLISFYEKMQSDKGSIPDRFSAQQFSDYHSELNMSSLELGDSALYFCASSPPRSGEQFFGPGTRLTVL.

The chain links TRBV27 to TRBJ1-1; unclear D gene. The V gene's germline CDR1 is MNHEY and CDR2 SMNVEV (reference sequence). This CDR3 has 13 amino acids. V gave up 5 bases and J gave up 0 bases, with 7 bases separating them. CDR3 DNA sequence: TGTGCCAGCAGTCGAAACATGAACACTGAAGCTTTCTTT. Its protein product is CASSRNMNTEAFF.